The present T cell receptor (beta chain) was sequenced within a study of response to subunit inactivated influenza vaccine. TCRdb reanalysed the RT-PCR reads using MiXCR and keeps one entry per CDR3 protein. The repertoire holds about 540,000 distinct CDR3 sequences, with approximately 24% as singletons. These same data were also listed under a study on T cells expressing NK-cell markers. From that paper: A 5'RACE template switching approach incorporating UMIs was used to make TCR beta cDNA.

This TCR derives from a man aged 45-65 years who received an inactivated influenza vaccine. Source: CD4+ T cells sorted from PBMCs, taken 11 to 12 days after vaccination.

The CDR3 DNA follows: TGTGCCAGCAGCCCCCAGATGACTAGCGTGGGGTTTACAGATACGCAGTATTTT. Translating gives CASSPQMTSVGFTDTQYF. The chain couples TRBV7-8 to TRBJ2-3, with TRBD2 matching over 8 bases. This CDR3 spans 18 amino acids. Germline values: CDR1 SGHVS, CDR2 FQNEAQ. V lost 5 bases to trimming and J lost 3 bases; unmatched junction nucleotides: 16.